The TCR beta chain under discussion was sequenced for a study of cytomegalovirus exposure and HLA in healthy donors. Comments on this clone: Its cognate antigen is unknown.

Points from the study as a whole: In vitro testing confirmed a few CMV-associated chains as specific for CMV antigens. Many donors shared some public TCRs, even though most TCR sequences were rare. The study flagged approximately 180 TCR beta chains as cytomegalovirus-associated.

The CDR3 sequence is 17 residues long. CDR1 is PRHDT and CDR2 is FYEKMQ in the germline V gene (reference sequence). After removal of 5 bases from V and 1 base from J, the junction contained 3 bases not matched to a gene. TCRdb's copy holds only in-frame clones and misses some; the assay was immunoSEQ multiplex PCR. The repertoire consists of more than 120,000 clones, with about 91% occurring once and the leading ten covering less than 5.5%. Material for sequencing was PBMCs. The TCR sequence derives from a man younger than 35 in good health and CMV-seropositive. V gene TRBV13 combines with J gene TRBJ2-2, with 14 nucleotides matching TRBD2. The CDR3 DNA reads TGTGCCAGCAGCCGGACTAGCGGGGGGCTGAACACCGGGGAGCTGTTTTTT. This gives the protein CASSRTSGGLNTGELFF.